This T cell receptor beta chain was recorded in a study of blood T cell repertoires in COVID-19. Across the study: Samples came from the United States, Italy and Spain, spanning acute and convalescent COVID-19. Sources were T cells, B-cell-depleted T cells, or PBMCs; the material itself was cDNA or gDNA.

In this sample, this clone turned up once. Germline values: CDR1 SGHRS, CDR2 YFSETQ. Trimming took 4 bases from V and 8 from J; bases not matched to a gene: 14. The CDR3 contains 16 residues. Per the original methods: Nucleated cell counts were estimated from reference gene primer amplification. Measured with immunoSEQ multiplex PCR; TCRdb has only the in-frame clones, and not every one. V and J calls plus clone size are reproduced from that table; the DNA served to infer D and trimming. The sample carries around 300,000 clones, approximately 88% recorded once. This TCR was sampled from a man in his late teens or twenties with active or convalescent COVID-19. Sequences were obtained from peripheral blood. V and J are TRBV5-1 and TRBJ1-4, with 7 bases fitting TRBD1. The CDR3 is CASSSGQTGSEEKLFF. CDR3 bases: TGCGCCAGCAGCAGCGGACAGACAGGGTCGGAAGAAAAACTGTTTTTT.